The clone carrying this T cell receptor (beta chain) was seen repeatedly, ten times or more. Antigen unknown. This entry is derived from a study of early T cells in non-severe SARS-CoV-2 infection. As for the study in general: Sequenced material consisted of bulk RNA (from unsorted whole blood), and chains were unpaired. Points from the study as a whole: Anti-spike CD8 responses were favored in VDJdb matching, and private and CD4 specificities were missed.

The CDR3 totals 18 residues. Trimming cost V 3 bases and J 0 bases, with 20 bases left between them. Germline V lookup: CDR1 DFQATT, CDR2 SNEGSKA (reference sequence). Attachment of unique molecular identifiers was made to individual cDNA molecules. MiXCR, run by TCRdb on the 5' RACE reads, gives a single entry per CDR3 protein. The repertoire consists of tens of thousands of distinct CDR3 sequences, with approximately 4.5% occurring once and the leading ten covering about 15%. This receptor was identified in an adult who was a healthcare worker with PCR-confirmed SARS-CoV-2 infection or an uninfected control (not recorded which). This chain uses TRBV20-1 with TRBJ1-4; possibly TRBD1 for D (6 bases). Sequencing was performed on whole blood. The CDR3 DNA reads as TGCAGTGCTAGTACACGTTCGACAGGCATCGCAACTAATGAAAAACTGTTTTTT. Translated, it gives CSASTRSTGIATNEKLFF.